The 31 T cell receptor beta chains in this list originate from one sample, sequenced in a study of blood T cell repertoires in COVID-19. Produced via immunoSEQ multiplex PCR; TCRdb's table is partial and in-frame only. The sample consists of roughly 250,000 clones, more than 60% of them appearing once. Input material: peripheral blood. These receptors were obtained from a woman aged 35 to 49 with active or convalescent COVID-19.

The gene calls are TRBV19 and TRBJ1-5, with 8 positions matching TRBD1. CDR1 and CDR2 from the germline V gene are LNHDA and SQIVND (reference sequence). Trimming took 5 bases from V and 0 from J; bases not matched to a gene: 6. The CDR3 totals 16 residues. CDR3 loop: CASSPGQGASNQPQHF. Written as DNA, the CDR3 is TGTGCCAGTAGTCCAGGACAGGGAGCTAGCAATCAGCCCCAGCATTTT. The full variable domain, completed using reference TRBV19 and TRBJ1-5, is DGGITQSPKYLFRKEGQNVTLSCEQNLNHDAMYWYRQDPGQGLRLIYYSQIVNDFQKGDIAEGYSVSREKKESFPLTVTSAQKNPTAFYLCASSPGQGASNQPQHFGDGTRLSIL.

For the CDR3, the DNA is TGCGCCAGCAGCCTAAAAGTGCGGGGCACTGAAGCTTTCTTT. The encoded protein is CASSLKVRGTEAFF. The genes are TRBV4-1 and TRBJ1-1; D is unclear. CDR1 is MGHRA, CDR2 YSYEKL, per germline. This CDR3 is built from 14 residues. Trimming shortened V by 4 bases and J by 4 bases, and 13 bases separated the two germline ends.

CDR3 DNA: TGTGCCAGCAGCCAACCAGGGGGCGCCTTCTATGGCTACACCTTC. It codes for CASSQPGGAFYGYTF. This chain links TRBV5-5 with TRBJ1-2, with 8 bases lining up with TRBD1. This CDR3 is built from 15 residues. Germline lookup yields CDR1 SGHKS and CDR2 YYEKEE (reference sequence). V trimming: 4 bases; J trimming: 4 bases; junction bases outside the gene matches: 9.

The chain carries TRBV4-1 and TRBJ2-5, with 7 nucleotides matching TRBD1. Germline loops: CDR1 MGHRA, CDR2 YSYEKL. The ends lost 3 bases at V and 2 bases at J; junction bases unmatched: 6. The CDR3 consists of 15 residues. CDR3 coding DNA: TGCGCCAGCAGCCAGGACAGGACTTCTCAAGAGACCCAGTACTTC. Its translation is CASSQDRTSQETQYF.

DNA of the CDR3: TGTGCCAGCAGCAAAAAACTAGCGGGGGTTAGCACAGATACGCAGTATTTT. The encoded protein is CASSKKLAGVSTDTQYF. This chain connects TRBV5-4 to TRBJ2-3; 11 bases are a match to TRBD2. The germline gives CDR1 SGHNT, CDR2 YYREEE (reference sequence). This CDR3 has 17 residues. V shed 4 bases, J shed 0 bases, and the junction held 7 bases outside the gene matches.

The sample holds a few counts of this clone. The rearrangement joins TRBV10-3 to TRBJ2-3; possible D gene TRBD2, 6 bases. CDR1 is ENHRY, CDR2 SYGVKD, per germline. The V and J ends lost 3 bases and 4 bases respectively, with 8 bases between them. The CDR3 has 13 amino acids. The CDR3 here is CAISDGGADTQYF. Here the CDR3 DNA reads TGTGCCATCAGTGACGGGGGAGCAGATACGCAGTATTTT.

This clone was counted only a few times. This chain connects TRBV11-1 to TRBJ1-2; maybe TRBD1 (6 bases). The CDR3 sequence is 14 residues long. In germline, CDR1 is SGHAT, CDR2 FQDESV (reference sequence). Trimming took 5 bases from V and 2 from J, leaving 12 bases between them. The CDR3 DNA follows: TGTGCCAGCAGCCCAGGGGACGGCAACTATGGCTACACCTTC. Translating it yields CASSPGDGNYGYTF.

This clone was observed a few times. The chain uses TRBV9 and TRBJ2-1, with TRBD2 matching over 7 bases. The V segment lost 3 bases and the J segment 3 bases; nucleotides outside the gene matches: 6. This CDR3 contains 15 residues. Germline values: CDR1 SGDLS, CDR2 YYNGEE. CDR3 residues: CASSEGLPSYNEQFF. Written as DNA, the CDR3 is TGTGCCAGCAGCGAGGGACTACCCAGCTACAATGAGCAGTTCTTC.

V usage is TRBV2 and J usage is TRBJ2-2, with a tentative D call TRBD1 (6 bases). The CDR3 extends over 15 amino acids. The ends were cut back, 8 bases at V and 6 bases at J, with 19 bases in the middle. The germline V gene encodes CDR1 SNHLY and CDR2 FYNNEI. The CDR3 reads CASGWLQGISGELFF. CDR3 in DNA: TGTGCCAGCGGGTGGTTACAGGGAATCTCCGGGGAGCTGTTTTTT.

In its sample, this clone was seen once. This sequence joins TRBV2 and TRBJ1-5, with D possibly being TRBD1 (5 bases). Germline V CDR1 and CDR2: SNHLY, FYNNEI. CDR3 length: 10 residues. V was trimmed by 11 bases and J by 15 bases, leaving 17 bases between them. The chain's CDR3 is CAGGGWSGHF. DNA of the CDR3: TGTGCCGGTGGGGGGTGGAGTGGGCATTTT.

In this sample, this clone turned up a few times. V usage is TRBV28 and J usage is TRBJ1-1; possible D gene TRBD1, 6 bases. The CDR3 loop spans 16 amino acids. The V end was cut by 0 bases, the J end by 3 bases, with 14 bases between. Germline V lookup: CDR1 MDHEN, CDR2 SYDVKM. CDR3 sequence: CASSLWGRGTDTEAFF. CDR3 DNA: TGTGCCAGCAGTTTATGGGGCAGGGGTACCGACACTGAAGCTTTCTTT.

The gene calls are TRBV9 and TRBJ2-5; 7 positions match TRBD2. CDR1 and CDR2 (germline): SGDLS, YYNGEE. The CDR3 loop spans 17 amino acids. Trimming cost V 0 bases and J 0 bases; bases outside gene matches: 8. Written as DNA, the CDR3 is TGTGCCAGCAGCGTAGGGTTTTGGCGGGGGTACCAAGAGACCCAGTACTTC. This sequence encodes CASSVGFWRGYQETQYF.

This chain joins TRBV7-3 and TRBJ2-5; perhaps TRBD1 as D (5 bases). The CDR3 sequence is 13 residues long. V lost 5 bases and J lost 5, with 12 bases in between. Germline lookup yields CDR1 SGHTA and CDR2 FQGTGA. The CDR3 spells CASSIGALETQYF. CDR3 bases: TGTGCCAGCAGCATAGGGGCCCTCGAGACCCAGTACTTC.

This clone appeared a few times. This chain links TRBV27 with TRBJ1-5, with a tentative D call TRBD1 (6 bases). CDR1 is MNHEY, CDR2 SMNVEV, per germline (reference sequence). The V end was cut by 6 bases, the J end by 1 base, with 13 bases between. The CDR3 sequence is 15 residues long. The CDR3 bases are TGTGCCAGCAGGTACGACAGGCTGAGCAATCAGCCCCAGCATTTT. Its protein product is CASRYDRLSNQPQHF.

The chain joins TRBV5-1 to TRBJ2-1, with 7 positions matching TRBD2. Germline values: CDR1 SGHRS, CDR2 YFSETQ. With 4 bases clipped from V and 1 base from J, the junction kept 2 bases outside the gene matches. The CDR3 totals 14 residues. CDR3 in DNA: TGCGCCAGCAGCCCGGGGGGTTCCTACAATGAGCAGTTCTTC. This translates into CASSPGGSYNEQFF. Full variable domain (outside the CDR3, taken from reference TRBV5-1 and TRBJ2-1): KAGVTQTPRYLIKTRGQQVTLSCSPISGHRSVSWYQQTPGQGLQFLFEYFSETQRNKGNFPGRFSGRQFSNSRSEMNVSTLELGDSALYLCASSPGGSYNEQFFGPGTRLTVL.

The J gene is TRBJ2-7, the V gene TRBV3-1 (or the pseudogene TRBV3-2); 8 bases match TRBD2. V gave up 5 bases and J gave up 7 bases; unmatched junction bases: 10. This CDR3 comprises 14 residues. The germline V gene encodes CDR1 LGHDT and CDR2 YNNKEL (reference sequence). Written as DNA, the CDR3 is TGTGCCAGCAGCGCGTCGGGGGGGCTGAATGAGCAGTACTTC. This codes for CASSASGGLNEQYF.

The chain recombines TRBV9 with TRBJ1-1, with a possible D match to TRBD1 (5 bases). Deletions cut 0 bases from V and 4 bases from J, with 13 bases between. Germline V lookup: CDR1 SGDLS, CDR2 YYNGEE. There are 15 residues in the CDR3. The CDR3 loop is CASSVAGLYGTEAFF. Written as DNA, the CDR3 is TGTGCCAGCAGCGTAGCAGGGTTGTACGGCACTGAAGCTTTCTTT.

The V gene is TRBV11-2, the J gene TRBJ1-1, with 8 bases matching TRBD1. Germline CDR1 reads SGHAT; CDR2 reads FQNNGV. CDR3 length: 14 residues. V gave up 1 base and J gave up 5 bases; unmatched junction bases: 3. CDR3 in DNA: TGTGCCAGCAGCTTAGCCAGGGGGCGAACTGAAGCTTTCTTT. It translates to CASSLARGRTEAFF.

V usage is TRBV29-1 and J usage is TRBJ1-3; D unclear. This CDR3 comprises 14 residues. Per the germline V gene, CDR1 is SQVTM and CDR2 is ANQGSEA. V was trimmed by 5 bases and J by 4 bases, leaving 15 bases between them. CDR3: CSVIRGGVGNTIYF. The CDR3 DNA reads TGCAGCGTTATCAGAGGTGGTGTAGGAAACACCATATATTTT.

The rearrangement joins TRBV19 to TRBJ2-3; 9 bases are shared with TRBD2. Germline loops: CDR1 LNHDA, CDR2 SQIVND (reference sequence). CDR3 length: 14 residues. J gave up 6 bases and V 5 bases, and 6 bases lay outside the gene matches. The CDR3 nucleotides are TGTGCCAGTAGTTTTGGCGGGGGGGTGGATACGCAGTATTTT. Translated, it gives CASSFGGGVDTQYF. Supplemented by reference TRBV19 and TRBJ2-3, the full variable domain reads DGGITQSPKYLFRKEGQNVTLSCEQNLNHDAMYWYRQDPGQGLRLIYYSQIVNDFQKGDIAEGYSVSREKKESFPLTVTSAQKNPTAFYLCASSFGGGVDTQYFGPGTRLTVL.

The chain joins TRBV4-1 to TRBJ2-1; 14 nucleotides agree with TRBD2. The CDR3 sequence is 19 residues long. Trimming at V came to 0 bases and at J to 7 bases, leaving 11 bases not matched to a gene. Germline V CDR1 and CDR2: MGHRA, YSYEKL. Here the CDR3 DNA reads TGCGCCAGCAGCCAAGAACAGACTAGCGGGGGGGCGGTTATGAATGAGCAGTTCTTC. Amino acid sequence: CASSQEQTSGGAVMNEQFF.

The chain is built from TRBV12-3 or TRBV12-4 and TRBJ2-1; 7 bases are shared with TRBD1. CDR3 length equals 13 residues. The V gene end was trimmed by 6 bases and the J gene end by 7 bases; junction bases not matched to a gene: 6. The CDR3 loop is CASSRDRVNEQFF. The CDR3 DNA is TGTGCCAGCAGCCGGGACAGAGTGAATGAGCAGTTCTTC.

The V call is TRBV7-7, the J call TRBJ2-3, with TRBD2 matching 9 bases. V shed 0 bases, J shed 4 bases, and the junction held 5 bases outside the gene matches. Germline V gene sequence: CDR1 SSHAT, CDR2 FNYEAQ (reference sequence). The CDR3 runs 16 residues. CDR3 DNA sequence: TGTGCCAGCAGCTTAGCGGGCGGGGGGGCCCCAGATACGCAGTATTTT. Translated, it gives CASSLAGGGAPDTQYF.

The CDR3 here is CASSHPRDFNYGYTF. CDR3 DNA: TGTGCCAGCAGTCACCCCCGGGACTTTAACTATGGCTACACCTTC. The V gene is TRBV6-5, the J gene TRBJ1-2; D possibly corresponds to TRBD1 (5 bases). The CDR3 has 15 amino acids. CDR1 is MNHEY and CDR2 is SVGAGI in the germline V gene. Trimming pared 5 bases from V and 1 base from J, leaving 14 bases between.

The chain uses TRBV24-1 and TRBJ2-3; a weak D match, TRBD1 (6 bases). Germline CDR1 is KGHDR and CDR2 is SFDVKD. Deletions cut 6 bases from V and 0 bases from J, with 9 bases between. The CDR3 runs 14 residues. The CDR3 DNA is TGTGCCACCAGTATCGGACAGAGCACAGATACGCAGTATTTT. It is translated as CATSIGQSTDTQYF.

This clone was counted at least ten times. The chain links TRBV7-9 to TRBJ2-7, with 8 bases matching TRBD2. The CDR3 sequence is 17 residues long. Germline CDR1 is SEHNR and CDR2 is FQNEAQ (reference sequence). The trim removed 1 base at V and 1 base at J, leaving 9 bases unmatched. This CDR3 reads CASSLVGGGYSSYEQYF. The CDR3 DNA follows: TGTGCCAGCAGCTTAGTAGGCGGGGGGTACTCTTCCTACGAGCAGTACTTC.

The CDR3 loop is CASSEFGGFIEKLFF. In DNA, the CDR3 is TGTGCCAGCAGTGAATTCGGGGGTTTCATTGAAAAACTGTTTTTT. V gene TRBV25-1 combines with J gene TRBJ1-4; weak D call: TRBD1 (5 bases). The CDR3 runs to 15 residues. The V gene lost 1 base and the J gene lost 7 bases, with 13 bases spanning the gap. Germline CDR1 is MGHDK and CDR2 is SYGVNS.

The CDR3 region has the DNA TGTGCCAGCAGCACTCCAGGGATCAATCAGCCCCAGCATTTT. Amino acids: CASSTPGINQPQHF. The chain joins TRBV28 to TRBJ1-5; tentative D call: TRBD1 (5 bases). V was pared by 6 bases and J by 3 bases, with 12 bases between. Germline CDR1 and CDR2: MDHEN and SYDVKM. There are 14 residues in the CDR3.

This chain joins TRBV2 and TRBJ1-3; 7 bases fit TRBD1. Germline V gene lookup returns CDR1 SNHLY and CDR2 FYNNEI. The CDR3 runs to 17 residues. With 4 bases clipped from V and 0 bases from J, the junction kept 9 bases outside the gene matches. The CDR3 is CASSGSSQGVSGNTIYF. In DNA, the CDR3 is TGTGCCAGCAGTGGGTCCTCGCAGGGGGTCTCTGGAAACACCATATATTTT. The variable domain in full, completed from reference TRBV2 and TRBJ1-3, reads EPEVTQTPSHQVTQMGQEVILRCVPISNHLYFYWYRQILGQKVEFLVSFYNNEISEKSEIFDDQFSVERPDGSNFTLKIRSTKLEDSAMYFCASSGSSQGVSGNTIYFGEGSWLTVV.

This sequence joins TRBV5-4 and TRBJ2-7; D unresolved. The germline V gene encodes CDR1 SGHNT and CDR2 YYREEE (reference sequence). Trimming stripped 0 bases from V and 0 bases from J, with 4 bases between. The CDR3 has 13 amino acids. The CDR3 loop reads CASSLESSYEQYF. CDR3 in DNA: TGTGCCAGCAGCTTGGAGAGCTCCTACGAGCAGTACTTC. The full variable domain, completed using reference TRBV5-4 and TRBJ2-7, is ETGVTQSPTHLIKTRGQQVTLRCSSQSGHNTVSWYQQALGQGPQFIFQYYREEENGRGNFPPRFSGLQFPNYSSELNVNALELDDSALYLCASSLESSYEQYFGPGTRLTVT.

The genes are TRBV5-1 and TRBJ1-1; the D gene is possibly TRBD1 (6 bases). Germline loops: CDR1 SGHRS, CDR2 YFSETQ. There are 16 residues in the CDR3. The germline V and J ends were trimmed by 4 bases and 0 bases, with 16 bases remaining between them. The CDR3 spells CASSAGQSVLNTEAFF. The CDR3 DNA sequence: TGCGCCAGCAGCGCCGGACAGTCAGTTTTGAACACTGAAGCTTTCTTT.